The T cell receptor (beta chain) described here comes from a study of T cells expressing NK-cell markers. Study-wide background: In the group of eight sequenced donors, seven were HCMV-seropositive and one was seronegative. Study findings and constraints: Among CD8+ T cells from 5 to 7 donors, dominant NKG2C+ clonotypes accounted for about 1.0-7.0%. Where several donors were concerned, these clonotypes also led the CD3+CD56-NKG2C+ fraction.

In the case of this clonotype: The antigen remains undetermined.

TCRdb re-called the 5' RACE reads, yielding one record per CDR3 amino acid sequence without DNA. The sample table sets out fewer than 400,000 distinct CDR3 sequences. Germline V CDR1 and CDR2: MNHNY, SVGAGI (reference sequence). The CDR3 has 13 residues. This chain uses TRBV6-6 with TRBJ2-1. Specimen: blood T cells: a sorted CD56 or NKG2C T cell subset, CD4+ or CD8+ T cells, or bulk PBMC T cells (not recorded which). This TCR was recovered from a woman aged 50 to 60 in good health. The CDR3 protein is CASSYRRGEAQFF.